This T cell receptor (beta chain) is drawn from a study of control samples from healthy donors and cancer patients. This CDR3 comprises 15 residues. V lost 5 bases and J 3 bases, leaving 13 bases between the germline ends. Germline lookup yields CDR1 MNHEY and CDR2 SVGAGI. Sequencing was performed with immunoSEQ multiplex PCR; in TCRdb, only in-frame clones are kept and a portion is missing. The sample shows fewer than 120,000 clones, roughly 90% of them seen only once. What was sequenced was PBMCs. The rearrangement links TRBV6-5 to TRBJ2-2; a possible D gene is TRBD1 (6 bases). This TCR was sampled from an older woman with lung cancer. The CDR3 region is CASSRAGADTGELFF. The CDR3 coding sequence is TGTGCCAGCAGTAGGGCAGGGGCGGACACCGGGGAGCTGTTTTTT.